This entry describes one TCR beta chain. Per the original methods: How many nucleated cells were present was estimated from reference gene primer amplification. Clones were sequenced by immunoSEQ multiplex PCR, and TCRdb holds only the in-frame ones, with some missing. V, J and clone size are taken as reported in that table, and D and trimming were inferred from the DNA itself. This sample carries some 71,000 clones, about nine tenths of them seen once, and the ten largest clones take roughly 5%. The record originates from a study of blood T cell repertoires in COVID-19. Turning to the study itself: The United States, Italy and Spain were the sources of the acute and convalescent COVID-19 samples. Sample material is recorded as cDNA or gDNA derived from T cells, B-cell-depleted T cells, or PBMCs.

V was clipped by 2 bases and J by 1 base; unmatched bases: 1. CDR1 is SEHNR and CDR2 is FQNEAQ in the germline V gene (reference sequence). The CDR3 spans 15 residues. This TCR was recovered from a woman aged 18 to 35 with acute or convalescent COVID-19. Specimen: peripheral blood. This sequence joins TRBV7-9 and TRBJ2-2; 7 bases are shared with TRBD1. CDR3 bases: TGTGCCAGCAGCTTAAGACAGGGGAACACCGGGGAGCTGTTTTTT. Amino acids: CASSLRQGNTGELFF.